The sequence of this T cell receptor beta chain was determined in a study of blood T cell repertoires in COVID-19. Study-wide context: Donors in the United States, Italy and Spain gave samples during acute or convalescent COVID-19. The analysed material was cDNA or gDNA that came from T cells, B-cell-depleted T cells, or PBMCs.

The germline V and J ends were trimmed by 0 bases and 4 bases, with 12 bases remaining between them. CDR1 is LGHNA, CDR2 YSLEER, per germline. This CDR3 spans 15 amino acids. As concerns this clone: Different DNA sequences within this sample yield the same CDR3.

In the original analysis: Reference gene primer amplification yielded estimated nucleated cell counts. This table comes from immunoSEQ multiplex PCR, and its TCRdb copy is limited to in-frame clones, with some not included. The V and J calls and clone size come from that table; D and trimming were worked out from the DNA. The repertoire holds about 120,000 clones, with around 78% as singletons. The sample was peripheral blood. The chain carries TRBV4-3 and TRBJ1-1; D unclear. This TCR derives from a man aged 25 to 40 with acute or convalescent COVID-19. CDR3: CASSQDISAGTEAFF. In DNA, the CDR3 is TGCGCCAGCAGCCAAGATATCAGCGCGGGCACTGAAGCTTTCTTT.